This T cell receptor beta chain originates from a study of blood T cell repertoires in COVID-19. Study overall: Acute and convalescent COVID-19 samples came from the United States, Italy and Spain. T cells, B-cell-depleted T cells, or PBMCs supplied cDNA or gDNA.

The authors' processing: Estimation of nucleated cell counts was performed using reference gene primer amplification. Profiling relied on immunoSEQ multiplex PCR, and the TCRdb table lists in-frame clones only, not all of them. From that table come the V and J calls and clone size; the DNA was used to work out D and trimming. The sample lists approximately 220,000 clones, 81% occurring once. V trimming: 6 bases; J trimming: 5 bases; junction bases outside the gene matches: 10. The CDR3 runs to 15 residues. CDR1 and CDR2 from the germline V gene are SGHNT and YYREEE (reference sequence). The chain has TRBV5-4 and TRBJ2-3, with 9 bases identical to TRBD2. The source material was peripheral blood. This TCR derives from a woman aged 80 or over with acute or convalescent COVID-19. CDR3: CASKAAGGPGDTQYF. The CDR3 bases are TGTGCCAGCAAGGCGGCGGGAGGGCCGGGAGATACGCAGTATTTT.